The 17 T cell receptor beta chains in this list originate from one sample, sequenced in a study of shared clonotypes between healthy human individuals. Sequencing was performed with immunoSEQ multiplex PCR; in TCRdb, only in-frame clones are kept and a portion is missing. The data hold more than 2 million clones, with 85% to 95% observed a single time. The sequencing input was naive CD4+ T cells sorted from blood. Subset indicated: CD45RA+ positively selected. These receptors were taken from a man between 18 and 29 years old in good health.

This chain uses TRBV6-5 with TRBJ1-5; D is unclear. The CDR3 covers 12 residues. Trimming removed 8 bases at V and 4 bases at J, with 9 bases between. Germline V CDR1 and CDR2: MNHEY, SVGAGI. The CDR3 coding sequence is TGTGCCAGCCGGAAAGAGAATCAGCCCCAGCATTTT. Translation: CASRKENQPQHF.

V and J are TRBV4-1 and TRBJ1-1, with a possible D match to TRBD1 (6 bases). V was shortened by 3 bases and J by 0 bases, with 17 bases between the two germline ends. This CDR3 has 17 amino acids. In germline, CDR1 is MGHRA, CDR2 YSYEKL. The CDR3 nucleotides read TGCGCCAGCAGCCATGATCCAAGGGGGGGGTTGAACACTGAAGCTTTCTTT. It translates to CASSHDPRGGLNTEAFF.

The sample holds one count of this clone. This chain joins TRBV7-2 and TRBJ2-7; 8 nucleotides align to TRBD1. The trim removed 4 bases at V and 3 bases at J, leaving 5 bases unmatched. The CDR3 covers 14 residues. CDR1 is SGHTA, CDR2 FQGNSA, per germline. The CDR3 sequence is CASSSPGQVYEQYF. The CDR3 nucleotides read TGTGCCAGCAGCTCCCCGGGACAGGTCTACGAGCAGTACTTC.

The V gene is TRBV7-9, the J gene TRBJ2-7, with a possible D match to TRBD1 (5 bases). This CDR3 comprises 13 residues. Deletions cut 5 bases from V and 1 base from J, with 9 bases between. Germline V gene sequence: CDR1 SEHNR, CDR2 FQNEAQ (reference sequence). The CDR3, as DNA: TGTGCCAGCAGCCGACAGAATTCCTACGAGCAGTACTTC. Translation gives CASSRQNSYEQYF.

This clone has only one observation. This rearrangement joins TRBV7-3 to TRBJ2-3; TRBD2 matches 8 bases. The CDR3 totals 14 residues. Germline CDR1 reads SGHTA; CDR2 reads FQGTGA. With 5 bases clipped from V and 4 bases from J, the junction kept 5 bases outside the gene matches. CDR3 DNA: TGTGCCAGCAGCCCCGGACTAGCAGCAGATACGCAGTATTTT. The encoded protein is CASSPGLAADTQYF.

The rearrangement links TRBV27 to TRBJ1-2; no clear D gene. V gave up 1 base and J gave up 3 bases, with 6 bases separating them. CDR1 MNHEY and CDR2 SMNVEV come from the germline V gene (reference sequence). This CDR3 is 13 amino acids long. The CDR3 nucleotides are TGTGCCAGCAGTTTATTTCCCTACTATGGCTACACCTTC. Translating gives CASSLFPYYGYTF.

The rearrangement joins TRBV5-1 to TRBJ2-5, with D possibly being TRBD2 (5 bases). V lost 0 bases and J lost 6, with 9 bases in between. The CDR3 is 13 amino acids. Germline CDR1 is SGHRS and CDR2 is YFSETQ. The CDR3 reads CASSLEREKTQYF. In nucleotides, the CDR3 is TGCGCCAGCAGCTTGGAACGGGAAAAGACCCAGTACTTC.

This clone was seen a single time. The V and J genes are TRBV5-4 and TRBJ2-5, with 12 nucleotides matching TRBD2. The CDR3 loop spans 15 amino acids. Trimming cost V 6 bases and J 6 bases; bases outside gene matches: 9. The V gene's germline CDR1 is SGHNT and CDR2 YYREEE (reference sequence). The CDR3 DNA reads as TGTGCCAGCACCCGACCCGGACTAGCGGGAAAGACCCAGTACTTC. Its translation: CASTRPGLAGKTQYF.

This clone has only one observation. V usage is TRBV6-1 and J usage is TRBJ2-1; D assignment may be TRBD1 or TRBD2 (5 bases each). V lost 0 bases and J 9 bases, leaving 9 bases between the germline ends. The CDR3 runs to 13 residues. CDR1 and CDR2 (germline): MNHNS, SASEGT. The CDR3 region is CASSEARGGEQFF. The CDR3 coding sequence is TGTGCCAGCAGTGAAGCGAGGGGTGGTGAGCAGTTCTTC.

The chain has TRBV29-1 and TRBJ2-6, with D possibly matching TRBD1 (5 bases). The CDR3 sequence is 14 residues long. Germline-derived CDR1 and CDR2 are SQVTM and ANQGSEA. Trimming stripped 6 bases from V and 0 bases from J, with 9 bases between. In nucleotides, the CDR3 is TGCAGCGTAGGGGCACACTCTGGGGCCAACGTCCTGACTTTC. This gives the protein CSVGAHSGANVLTF.

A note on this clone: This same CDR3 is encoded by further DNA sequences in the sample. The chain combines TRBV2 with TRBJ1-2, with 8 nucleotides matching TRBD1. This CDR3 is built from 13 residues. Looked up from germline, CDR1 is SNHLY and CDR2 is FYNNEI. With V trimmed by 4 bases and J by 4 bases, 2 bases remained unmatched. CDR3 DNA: TGTGCCAGCAGTGGCGGACAGGGCTATGGCTACACCTTC. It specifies CASSGGQGYGYTF. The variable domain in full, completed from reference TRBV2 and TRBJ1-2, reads EPEVTQTPSHQVTQMGQEVILRCVPISNHLYFYWYRQILGQKVEFLVSFYNNEISEKSEIFDDQFSVERPDGSNFTLKIRSTKLEDSAMYFCASSGGQGYGYTFGSGTRLTVV.

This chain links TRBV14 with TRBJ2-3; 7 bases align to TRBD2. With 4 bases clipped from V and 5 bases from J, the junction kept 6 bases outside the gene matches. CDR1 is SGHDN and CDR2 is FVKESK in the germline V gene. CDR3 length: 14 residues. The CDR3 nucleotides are TGTGCCAGCAGCCCCGGCTGGACTAGAGATACGCAGTATTTT. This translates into CASSPGWTRDTQYF.

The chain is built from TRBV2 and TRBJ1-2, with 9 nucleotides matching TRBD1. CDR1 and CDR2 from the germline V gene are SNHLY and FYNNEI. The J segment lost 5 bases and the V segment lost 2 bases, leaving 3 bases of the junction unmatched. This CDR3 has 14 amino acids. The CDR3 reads CASSERQGVYGYTF. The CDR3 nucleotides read TGTGCCAGCAGTGAACGACAGGGGGTGTATGGCTACACCTTC.

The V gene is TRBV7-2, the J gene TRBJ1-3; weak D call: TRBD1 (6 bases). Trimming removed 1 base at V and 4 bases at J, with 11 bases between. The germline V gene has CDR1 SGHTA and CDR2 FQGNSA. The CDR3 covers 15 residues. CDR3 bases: TGTGCCAGCAGCTTAGGACAGGAGAGCGGAAACACCATATATTTT. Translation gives CASSLGQESGNTIYF.

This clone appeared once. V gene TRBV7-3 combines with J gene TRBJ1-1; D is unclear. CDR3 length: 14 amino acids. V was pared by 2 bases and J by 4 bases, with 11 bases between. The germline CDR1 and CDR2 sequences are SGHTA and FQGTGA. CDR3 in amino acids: CASSLGTSGTEAFF. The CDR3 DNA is TGTGCCAGCAGCTTAGGTACATCGGGCACTGAAGCTTTCTTT. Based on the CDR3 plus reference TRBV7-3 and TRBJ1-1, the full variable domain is GAGVSQTPSNKVTEKGKYVELRCDPISGHTALYWYRQSLGQGPEFLIYFQGTGAADDSGLPNDRFFAVRPEGSVSTLKIQRTERGDSAVYLCASSLGTSGTEAFFGQGTRLTVV.

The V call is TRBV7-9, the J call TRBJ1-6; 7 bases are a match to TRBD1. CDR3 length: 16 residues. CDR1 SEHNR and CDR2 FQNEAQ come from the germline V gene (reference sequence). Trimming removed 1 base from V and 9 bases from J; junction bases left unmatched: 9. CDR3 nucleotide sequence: TGTGCCAGCAGCTTAGGGGGAACAGGGGTTCGTTCACCCCTCCACTTT. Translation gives CASSLGGTGVRSPLHF.

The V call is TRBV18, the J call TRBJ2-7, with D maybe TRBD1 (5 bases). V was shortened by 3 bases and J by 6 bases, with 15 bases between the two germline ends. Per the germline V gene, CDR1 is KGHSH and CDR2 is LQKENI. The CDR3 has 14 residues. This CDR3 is CASSPYSGRGEQYF. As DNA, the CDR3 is TGTGCCAGCTCACCGTATTCAGGGCGCGGCGAGCAGTACTTC.